The sample holds a few counts of the clone carrying this T cell receptor (beta chain). What it binds is not known. Indicated treatment: roughly 10-day PBMC culture with coronavirus spike peptide pools or control peptides (ViraFEST assay). Scientists ran DNA taken from cultured CD4+ T cells through the Oncomine TCR Beta short-read assay for sequencing. TCRdb re-derived calls from the PCR reads in MiXCR, one entry per CDR3 protein. This table holds fewer than 25,000 distinct CDR3 sequences, nearly 55% found once. From germline, CDR1 is SGHTA and CDR2 FQGNSA. CDR3 length: 15 residues. With 5 bases removed from V and 5 bases from J, the gap between germline ends came to 18 bases. The sample is drawn from a study of vaccination and CD4 T cells after COVID-19. Study outcomes and limitations: A median 86.3% of convalescent patients' SARS-CoV-2-reactive clones emerged only after vaccination.

The sample comprised CD4+ T cells from blood, cultured in vitro. This chain uses TRBV7-2 with TRBJ1-2; perhaps TRBD1 as D (5 bases). This receptor was identified in a human donor who had recovered from COVID-19. Written as DNA, the CDR3 is TGTGCCAGCAGCCCCCTCCAGGGCGGGCCATATGGCTACACCTTC. It specifies CASSPLQGGPYGYTF.